This T cell receptor (beta chain) appears in the sequencing data of a study of vaccination effects on CD4 cells after COVID-19. Study summary: The median interval between the second dose and post-vaccine sampling was 72 days.

The CDR3 extends over 14 amino acids. The ends were cut back, 8 bases at V and 2 bases at J, with 13 bases in the middle. CDR1 and CDR2 from the germline V gene are LNHDA and SQIVND (reference sequence). Within the ViraFEST assay, antigen-specific CD4+ T cells underwent expansion with viral peptide pools prior to sequencing. Subsequent to a culture period of 10 to 11 days, CD4+ T cells were isolated. Each participant was given two doses of one vaccine (BNT162b2 or mRNA-1273). Recipients of the vaccine had no prior SARS-CoV-2 infection and negative nucleocapsid antibodies. Wells each received under 2.5 million PBMC, cultured with about 9.3 IU/ml IL-2 and 9.5 to 10 ug/ml peptides. This clone was seen a few times. Its matching antigen is unknown. Some clones are missing from TCRdb's copy, which holds only in-frame ones; the method was immunoSEQ multiplex PCR. The sample shows 40,000 to 50,000 clones, about 76% of them seen only once.

The input for sequencing was CD4+ T cells from PBMCs cultured with HCoV-OC43 spike peptides, taken after COVID-19 vaccination. Stated subset: HCoV-OC43 spike overlapping peptide pool stimulation. V and J are TRBV19 and TRBJ2-4, with D tentatively TRBD2 (5 bases). The TCR originated in a human donor who received a COVID-19 vaccine. CDR3 nucleotide sequence: TGTGCCAGTGTATCCGGGGTGTCCAAAAACATTCAGTACTTC. Translated, it gives CASVSGVSKNIQYF. Looking up the rest from reference TRBV19 and TRBJ2-4 gives the full variable domain: DGGITQSPKYLFRKEGQNVTLSCEQNLNHDAMYWYRQDPGQGLRLIYYSQIVNDFQKGDIAEGYSVSREKKESFPLTVTSAQKNPTAFYLCASVSGVSKNIQYFGAGTRLSVL.